This TCR beta chain is from a study of molecular identifiers for immune sequencing clone quantification. TCRdb passed the PCR reads through MiXCR, listing each CDR3 protein once. The data show some 580,000 distinct CDR3 sequences, 25% seen once. Specimen: naive CD8+ T cells from blood, with Jurkat cell RNA spiked in. As for subset: FACS-sorted CD8+CD4-CCR7+CD45RA+ naive T cells. The receptor was derived from a human donor in good health. Some libraries in this study had Jurkat cell RNA spiked in.

CDR3 nucleotide sequence: TGTGCCATTTCTCCGGGGCCAACGAACACCGGGGAGCTGTTTTTT. Protein product: CAISPGPTNTGELFF. The gene calls are TRBV2 and TRBJ2-2; D assignment may be TRBD1 or TRBD2 (5 bases each). The length of the CDR3 is 15 residues. The germline CDR1 and CDR2 sequences are SNHLY and FYNNEI. Trimming stripped 10 bases from V and 0 bases from J, with 15 bases between.